This entry concerns a single T cell receptor (beta chain). Authors' processing steps: The assay estimated nucleated cells by amplifying reference gene primers. The data were produced by immunoSEQ multiplex PCR, yet TCRdb's version contains in-frame clones alone and is incomplete. V and J calls and clone size are those listed in that table; D and trimming were worked out from the DNA. The sample records 210,000 or so clones, about 90% being singletons. The study drew participants aged about 18 to 89 years from about two dozen US areas. The sample belongs to a study of blood T cell repertoires in COVID-19. Overall study context: Sample material is recorded as cDNA or gDNA derived from T cells, B-cell-depleted T cells, or PBMCs.

Trimming left V 2 bases short and J 2 bases short, with 12 bases between. The germline CDR1 and CDR2 sequences are SGHDN and FVKESK. The CDR3 spans 16 residues. J is TRBJ2-2 and V is TRBV14; D is undetermined. This TCR was sampled from a man aged 25-45 years who had recovered from COVID-19. The sequencing input was PBMCs or T cells enriched from blood (not recorded which). CDR3 DNA: TGTGCCAGCAGCCAATTACCGGGTACCAACACCGGGGAGCTGTTTTTT. Translated, it gives CASSQLPGTNTGELFF.